Presented here are 9 T cell receptor beta chains from one specimen sequenced in a study of T cells after somatic rescue of genetic block. The method was immunoSEQ multiplex PCR; TCRdb's version includes in-frame clones alone and lacks a portion of them. The profile shows over 95,000 clones, 85% to 95% of them singletons. Sequenced sample: peripheral blood mononuclear cells (PBMCs). The source of these receptors is a young woman.

This chain uses TRBV15 with TRBJ2-5; no firm D call. CDR1 is LNHNV, CDR2 YYDKDF, per germline (reference sequence). This CDR3 contains 14 residues. Trimming removed 1 base at V and 0 bases at J, with 6 bases between. CDR3 loop: CATSRARYQETQYF. As DNA, the CDR3 is TGTGCCACCAGCAGAGCTCGGTACCAAGAGACCCAGTACTTC.

V is TRBV13 and J is TRBJ2-7; TRBD1 aligns across 12 bases. There are 15 residues in the CDR3. Germline values: CDR1 PRHDT, CDR2 FYEKMQ (reference sequence). The V and J ends lost 5 bases and 5 bases, in that order; junction bases with no gene match: 7. The CDR3 loop reads CASSPRGQGAHEQYF. CDR3 in DNA: TGTGCCAGCAGCCCCCGGGGACAGGGGGCCCACGAGCAGTACTTC.

This sequence joins TRBV30 and TRBJ2-1; no reliable D call. The CDR3 consists of 14 residues. With 4 bases removed from V and 3 bases from J, the gap between germline ends came to 13 bases. Looked up from germline, CDR1 is GTSNPN and CDR2 is SVGIG (reference sequence). The CDR3 sequence is CAWKGLYHYNEQFF. CDR3 DNA sequence: TGTGCCTGGAAAGGCCTTTATCACTACAATGAGCAGTTCTTC.

Here the CDR3 DNA reads TGTGCCAGCAGCCCCGGGGAAAGGCAGTACTTC. Its translation: CASSPGERQYF. The V gene is TRBV6-6, the J gene TRBJ2-7; D is possibly TRBD2 (5 bases). Germline CDR1 is MNHNY and CDR2 is SVGAGI (reference sequence). The V and J ends lost 6 bases and 9 bases respectively, with 12 bases between them. CDR3 length: 11 residues.

This chain uses TRBV27 with TRBJ2-7; 8 bases line up with TRBD2. V gave up 6 bases and J gave up 2 bases; unmatched junction bases: 6. Germline-derived CDR1 and CDR2 are MNHEY and SMNVEV (reference sequence). CDR3 length: 14 amino acids. CDR3 amino acids: CASSLSGAPYEQYF. The CDR3 coding sequence is TGTGCCAGCAGCCTTAGCGGGGCCCCCTACGAGCAGTACTTC.

This chain links TRBV10-2 with TRBJ2-5, with TRBD1 matching 8 bases. CDR1 WSHSY and CDR2 SAAADI come from the germline V gene. The CDR3 has 15 residues. J gave up 1 base and V 5 bases, and 6 bases lay outside the gene matches. CDR3 amino acids: CASSSRDRGQETQYF. The CDR3 region has the DNA TGCGCCAGCAGTTCCCGAGACAGGGGCCAAGAGACCCAGTACTTC.

The genes are TRBV4-2 and TRBJ2-6; D is unresolved. The CDR3 contains 17 residues. Trimming pared 0 bases from V and 4 bases from J, leaving 13 bases between. Germline lookup yields CDR1 LGHNA and CDR2 YNFKEQ. The CDR3 sequence: CASSQDRARSGANVLTF. CDR3 coding DNA: TGTGCCAGCAGCCAAGATAGGGCGCGATCGGGGGCCAACGTCCTGACTTTC.

In this sample, this clone turned up a few times. V is TRBV2 and J is TRBJ1-2, with 8 bases lining up with TRBD1. The germline V gene has CDR1 SNHLY and CDR2 FYNNEI. The junction had 1 base not matched to a gene; V was cut back by 6 bases and J by 4 bases. The CDR3 covers 12 residues. CDR3 region: CASRQGAYGYTF. Written as DNA, the CDR3 is TGTGCCAGCAGGCAGGGGGCCTATGGCTACACCTTC.

A single count supports this clone. The V and J genes are TRBV18 and TRBJ2-1, with a weak D call TRBD1 (5 bases). CDR3 length equals 17 residues. Trimming left V 5 bases short and J 10 bases short, with 27 bases between. Germline values: CDR1 KGHSH, CDR2 LQKENI. DNA for the CDR3: TGTGCCAGCTCAGGGTTGACAGACGGCCCCGTCTCTGGAGAGCAGTTCTTC. It is translated as CASSGLTDGPVSGEQFF. Looking up the rest from reference TRBV18 and TRBJ2-1 gives the full variable domain: NAGVMQNPRHLVRRRGQEARLRCSPMKGHSHVYWYRQLPEEGLKFMVYLQKENIIDESGMPKERFSAEFPKEGPSILRIQQVVRGDSAAYFCASSGLTDGPVSGEQFFGPGTRLTVL.